This T cell receptor beta chain was retrieved from a study of cytomegalovirus exposure and HLA in healthy donors. Use of 60 Vbeta and 13 Jbeta primers characterized the PCR. Profiling relied on immunoSEQ multiplex PCR, and the TCRdb table lists in-frame clones only, not all of them. The sample holds about 90,000 clones, roughly 72% seen once. CDR1 and CDR2 from the germline V gene are SQVTM and ANQGSEA. There are 16 residues in the CDR3. Trimming cost V 6 bases and J 0 bases; bases outside gene matches: 12. Sequenced sample: PBMCs. The clonotype comes from a man aged 30 to 39 in good health and CMV-seropositive. The V call is TRBV29-1, the J call TRBJ2-3, with 7 bases lining up with TRBD2. Written as DNA, the CDR3 is TGCAGCGTCCGAAGCGGGGTGGGCAGCAGCACAGATACGCAGTATTTT. Its protein is CSVRSGVGSSTDTQYF.